This T cell receptor (beta chain) was sequenced in a study of graft-versus-host responses after intestinal transplantation. For the study at large: Each patient got anti-thymocyte globulin induction, then tacrolimus and steroids for around three years.

The method was immunoSEQ multiplex PCR; TCRdb's version includes in-frame clones alone and lacks a portion of them. The repertoire holds under 100,000 clones, with 85% to 95% as singletons. Of note for this clone: Its antigen remains unidentified.

Broader study findings: The recipient marrow held GvH clones, and some of them showed up first in ileum or blood.

The sample consisted of unstimulated CD8+ T cells sorted from spleen or lymph node cells, taken before transplant. This receptor was identified in a human donor who was the organ donor for an intestinal transplant.

The CDR3 loop reads CASSLAGAGANVLTF. Here the CDR3 DNA reads TGTGCCAGCAGCTTAGCGGGAGCGGGGGCCAACGTCCTGACTTTC. This sequence joins TRBV7-9 and TRBJ2-6, with D tentatively TRBD2 (5 bases). Germline-derived CDR1 and CDR2 are SEHNR and FQNEAQ (reference sequence). This CDR3 is built from 15 residues. The ends were cut back, 0 bases at V and 4 bases at J, with 7 bases in the middle.